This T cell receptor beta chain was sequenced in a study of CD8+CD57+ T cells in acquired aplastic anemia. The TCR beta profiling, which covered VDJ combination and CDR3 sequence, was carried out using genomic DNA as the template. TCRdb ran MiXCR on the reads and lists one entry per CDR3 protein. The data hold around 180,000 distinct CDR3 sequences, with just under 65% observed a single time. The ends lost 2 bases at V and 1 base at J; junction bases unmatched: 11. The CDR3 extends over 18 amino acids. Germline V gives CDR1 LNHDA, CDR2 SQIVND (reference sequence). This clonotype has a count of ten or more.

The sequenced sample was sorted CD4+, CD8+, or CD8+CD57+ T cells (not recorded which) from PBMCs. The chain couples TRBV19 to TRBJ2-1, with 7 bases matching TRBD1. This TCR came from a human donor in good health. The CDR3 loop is CASSISSTGVGSYNEQFF. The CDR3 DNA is TGTGCCAGTAGTATATCCTCCACAGGGGTGGGGTCCTACAATGAGCAGTTCTTC.